This T cell receptor (beta chain) was sequenced during a study of cytomegalovirus exposure and HLA in healthy donors. Of note for this clone: Its specificity is not known.

The PCR employed 60 Vbeta primers together with 13 Jbeta primers. Method: immunoSEQ multiplex PCR; TCRdb's copy keeps in-frame clones and lacks some. Found here are some 180,000 clones, roughly 84% of them singletons; the top ten hold over 2%. Whole-study results and caveats: Some TCR beta chains (around 160 of them) were listed as cytomegalovirus-associated. Most TCR sequences were seen very rarely across donors, but some public TCRs occurred in many.

Sequenced input: PBMCs. This TCR was recovered from a man aged 25-45 years in good health and CMV-seropositive.

CDR3 DNA: TGTGCCAGCAGTGAATCCCAGAACTATGGCTACACCTTC. Amino acids: CASSESQNYGYTF. The chain recombines TRBV2 with TRBJ1-2, with unresolved D. The CDR3 extends over 13 amino acids. Germline V gives CDR1 SNHLY, CDR2 FYNNEI. Trimming removed 2 bases from V and 2 bases from J, with 6 bases in between.